These 30 T cell receptor beta chains share one sample of origin, sequenced in a study of cytomegalovirus exposure and HLA in healthy donors. Researchers ran the PCR with 60 Vbeta and 13 Jbeta primers. Generated by immunoSEQ multiplex PCR, the TCRdb table keeps only in-frame clones and is missing some. The data show 95,000 to 120,000 clones, 70% to 80% seen once. Sequencing input: PBMCs. The receptors here all came from a woman in her thirties or forties in good health and CMV-seropositive.

This rearrangement joins TRBV5-1 to TRBJ2-3; 8 positions match TRBD2. CDR3 length: 17 residues. The V gene's germline CDR1 is SGHRS and CDR2 YFSETQ. V shed 5 bases and J 0 bases; nucleotides not matched to a gene: 11. The CDR3 protein is CASRRGLDVPSTDTQYF. In DNA form, the CDR3 reads TGCGCCAGCAGACGGGGACTAGATGTTCCTAGCACAGATACGCAGTATTTT.

The chain links TRBV9 to TRBJ2-3, with D unclear. Germline V gene lookup returns CDR1 SGDLS and CDR2 YYNGEE. This CDR3 is built from 13 residues. The germline V and J ends were trimmed by 0 bases and 3 bases, with 5 bases remaining between them. CDR3 protein: CASSVGQTDTQYF. CDR3 sequence (DNA): TGTGCCAGCAGCGTAGGGCAGACAGATACGCAGTATTTT.

The chain has TRBV4-1 and TRBJ1-5, with D unclear. The CDR3 loop spans 18 amino acids. Germline CDR1 MGHRA, CDR2 YSYEKL. V was clipped by 2 bases and J by 7 bases, with 24 bases between them. The CDR3 DNA reads TGCGCCAGCAGCCAACCGCAGCCCGTAAATGAAAGAGGACAGCCCCAGCATTTT. Translation gives CASSQPQPVNERGQPQHF.

This clone was found once. Other DNA variants within this sample encode the same CDR3. The V call is TRBV7-9, the J call TRBJ2-3; D possibly corresponds to TRBD2 (6 bases). This CDR3 is 14 amino acids long. The germline V gene has CDR1 SEHNR and CDR2 FQNEAQ (reference sequence). V was trimmed by 0 bases and J by 4 bases, leaving 8 bases between them. CDR3 coding DNA: TGTGCCAGCAGCTTAGCGGGAGGCGCAGATACGCAGTATTTT. Its protein product is CASSLAGGADTQYF. The full variable domain, with the rest looked up from reference TRBV7-9 and TRBJ2-3, is DTGVSQNPRHKITKRGQNVTFRCDPISEHNRLYWYRQTLGQGPEFLTYFQNEAQLEKSRLLSDRFSAERPKGSFSTLEIQRTEQGDSAMYLCASSLAGGADTQYFGPGTRLTVL.

The V and J genes are TRBV15 and TRBJ2-3; tentative D call: TRBD2 (6 bases). The CDR3 covers 15 residues. From germline, CDR1 is LNHNV and CDR2 YYDKDF (reference sequence). V was shortened by 1 base and J by 2 bases, with 10 bases between the two germline ends. CDR3 sequence (DNA): TGTGCCACCAGCAGAGGGGGAGGAACCACAGATACGCAGTATTTT. Translation gives CATSRGGGTTDTQYF.

The sample holds one count of this clone. V gene TRBV6-5 combines with J gene TRBJ2-1; perhaps TRBD1 as D (6 bases). The germline V and J ends were trimmed by 6 bases and 0 bases, with 12 bases remaining between them. CDR1 is MNHEY and CDR2 is SVGAGI in the germline V gene. CDR3 size: 15 residues. The CDR3, as DNA: TGTGCCAGCAGCCACGACAGGAGCTCCTACAATGAGCAGTTCTTC. It specifies CASSHDRSSYNEQFF.

The genes are TRBV5-1 and TRBJ2-5, with a tentative D call TRBD1 (5 bases). The DNA end is a closer match to TRBJ2-7, so the J assignment may be wrong. The CDR3 spans 16 residues. CDR1 is SGHRS and CDR2 is YFSETQ in the germline V gene. CDR3 in DNA: TGCGCCAGCAGCTTGATGAAGACAGTTCCCTCCTACGAGCAGTACTTC. Its translation: CASSLMKTVPSYEQYF.

The V call is TRBV4-2, the J call TRBJ2-3, with 14 bases aligning to TRBD2. This CDR3 has 20 residues. The germline V gene encodes CDR1 LGHNA and CDR2 YNFKEQ. The ends lost 0 bases at V and 8 bases at J; junction bases unmatched: 16. Here the CDR3 DNA reads TGTGCCAGCAGCCAAGAAACGACTAGCGGGGGGGTGCCCCCCGAAGGTACGCAGTATTTT. Encoded protein: CASSQETTSGGVPPEGTQYF.

The chain joins TRBV27 to TRBJ2-7; a possible D gene is TRBD1 (6 bases). V lost 3 bases and J lost 5, with 11 bases in between. CDR1 and CDR2 from the germline V gene are MNHEY and SMNVEV (reference sequence). The CDR3 extends over 13 amino acids. CDR3 in amino acids: CASSFNRAHEQYF. In DNA form, the CDR3 reads TGTGCCAGCAGTTTCAACAGGGCCCACGAGCAGTACTTC.

This clone came up once. The chain uses TRBV7-9 and TRBJ2-7; weak D call: TRBD2 (5 bases). The CDR3 has 14 amino acids. CDR1 and CDR2 from the germline V gene are SEHNR and FQNEAQ (reference sequence). V was cut by 8 bases and J by 3 bases, with 17 bases left in between. The CDR3 DNA is TGTGCCAGCCAGTCCGGACTGTGGGGCTACGAGCAGTACTTC. It is translated as CASQSGLWGYEQYF.

This chain joins TRBV2 and TRBJ1-1; TRBD1 aligns across 8 bases. Germline loops: CDR1 SNHLY, CDR2 FYNNEI. Germline trimming cut 6 bases from V and 0 bases from J; bases unmatched to any gene: 6. The CDR3 covers 15 residues. DNA of the CDR3: TGTGCCAGCAGGTGGACAGGGCTCATGAACACTGAAGCTTTCTTT. This gives the protein CASRWTGLMNTEAFF.

The chain is built from TRBV6-1 and TRBJ2-1; 8 nucleotides line up with TRBD1. V gave up 5 bases and J gave up 6 bases; unmatched junction bases: 3. Germline lookup yields CDR1 MNHNS and CDR2 SASEGT. The CDR3 spans 13 residues. The CDR3 DNA is TGTGCCAGCAGTTCCGGGACAGGCAATGAGCAGTTCTTC. It yields the protein CASSSGTGNEQFF.

The chain links TRBV6-1 to TRBJ2-7, with 9 bases identical to TRBD1. With 6 bases clipped from V and 1 base from J, the junction kept 7 bases outside the gene matches. Per the germline V gene, CDR1 is MNHNS and CDR2 is SASEGT. The CDR3 sequence is 15 residues long. In nucleotides, the CDR3 is TGTGCCAGCAGCAATAGACAGGGGGGGTCCTACGAGCAGTACTTC. Protein: CASSNRQGGSYEQYF.

The chain uses TRBV4-3 and TRBJ2-3; D unclear. In germline, CDR1 is LGHNA, CDR2 YSLEER. Trimming pared 0 bases from V and 0 bases from J, leaving 4 bases between. The CDR3 is 14 amino acids. CDR3: CASSQDPSTDTQYF. Written as DNA, the CDR3 is TGCGCCAGCAGCCAAGACCCTAGCACAGATACGCAGTATTTT.

This clone was picked up one time. The J gene is TRBJ1-1, the V gene TRBV6-5; maybe TRBD1 (5 bases). V lost 6 bases and J lost 1, with 15 bases in between. CDR1 is MNHEY and CDR2 is SVGAGI in the germline V gene. The CDR3 spans 15 residues. CDR3 bases: TGTGCCAGCAGCGTGTTGGGGCAGACGAACACTGAAGCTTTCTTT. It specifies CASSVLGQTNTEAFF.

The V call is TRBV2, the J call TRBJ1-5, with a tentative D call TRBD1 (5 bases). Trimming took off 3 bases at V and 5 bases at J, with 8 bases between the two ends. This CDR3 region has 13 residues. The germline CDR1 and CDR2 sequences are SNHLY and FYNNEI. DNA of the CDR3: TGTGCCAGCAGTGATGGGGGGTATCAGCCCCAGCATTTT. Translating gives CASSDGGYQPQHF.

V gene TRBV28 combines with J gene TRBJ1-5, with D possibly being TRBD1 (5 bases). The CDR3 loop spans 14 amino acids. Looked up from germline, CDR1 is MDHEN and CDR2 is SYDVKM. V was cut by 6 bases and J by 4 bases, with 13 bases left in between. In DNA, the CDR3 is TGTGCCAGCAGCCATGGGGGGGGAAATCAGCCCCAGCATTTT. Translating gives CASSHGGGNQPQHF.

The chain is built from TRBV7-9 and TRBJ1-6; D ambiguous. Germline V gives CDR1 SEHNR, CDR2 FQNEAQ (reference sequence). This CDR3 comprises 14 residues. With 2 bases removed from V and 7 bases from J, the gap between germline ends came to 9 bases. CDR3: CASSLPGGNSPLHF. The CDR3 DNA reads TGTGCCAGCAGCTTACCAGGTGGAAATTCACCCCTCCACTTT.

The chain carries TRBV21-1 and TRBJ1-2; no DNA check was done on the table's D call, TRBD1. TRBV21-1 is a documented pseudogene. This CDR3 is 16 amino acids long. The CDR3 DNA reads TGTGCCAGCAGATATGACAGACCGAAGGGTCACTATGGCTACACCTTC. The encoded protein is CASRYDRPKGHYGYTF.

CDR3: CASSPRRGDAETQYF. The DNA for the CDR3 is TGTGCCAGCAGCCCCCGCCGGGGAGATGCAGAGACCCAGTACTTC. The chain recombines TRBV7-2 with TRBJ2-5, with D perhaps matching TRBD2 (5 bases). The length of the CDR3 is 15 residues. From germline, CDR1 is SGHTA and CDR2 FQGNSA. Trimming cost V 5 bases and J 4 bases, with 17 bases left between them.

The chain links TRBV11-2 to TRBJ1-4, with 8 nucleotides matching TRBD1. Per the germline V gene, CDR1 is SGHAT and CDR2 is FQNNGV. This CDR3 spans 16 amino acids. V shed 1 base and J 1 base; nucleotides not matched to a gene: 2. CDR3 protein: CASSLGQGITNEKLFF. The CDR3 coding sequence is TGTGCCAGCAGCTTAGGACAGGGGATAACTAATGAAAAACTGTTTTTT.

This rearrangement joins TRBV4-3 to TRBJ2-1; D remains ambiguous. This CDR3 spans 14 amino acids. Germline assignment: CDR1 LGHNA and CDR2 YSLEER. V lost 6 bases and J 9 bases, leaving 18 bases between the germline ends. CDR3 nucleotide sequence: TGCGCCAGCAGTCTCAAGCTCCCCCCCGGTGAGCAGTTCTTC. It translates to CASSLKLPPGEQFF.

The genes are TRBV7-9 and TRBJ1-6; 7 bases map to TRBD1. The V gene end was trimmed by 6 bases and the J gene end by 6 bases; junction bases not matched to a gene: 8. The CDR3 totals 15 residues. Germline CDR1 is SEHNR and CDR2 is FQNEAQ (reference sequence). DNA of the CDR3: TGTGCCAGCAGTTTCAGACAGGGAAGTAATTCACCCCTCCACTTT. It codes for CASSFRQGSNSPLHF.

The chain links TRBV14 to TRBJ1-2, with TRBD1 matching over 8 bases. Unmatched junction bases numbered 13, after V lost 4 bases and J lost 6 bases. The CDR3 covers 16 residues. Germline V gene data show CDR1 as SGHDN and CDR2 as FVKESK. DNA for the CDR3: TGTGCCAGCAGCCTTCAGGGGGCCGGATCGTTCAATGGCTACACCTTC. Amino acid sequence: CASSLQGAGSFNGYTF.

The chain has TRBV7-6 and TRBJ2-2, with 10 bases aligning to TRBD2. This CDR3 spans 15 amino acids. Germline assignment: CDR1 SGHVS and CDR2 FNYEAQ. The V segment lost 6 bases and the J segment 6 bases; nucleotides outside the gene matches: 7. The DNA for the CDR3 is TGTGCCAGCAGTTTGAGCGGGGGGGCCCCCGGGGAGCTGTTTTTT. This translates into CASSLSGGAPGELFF.

This rearrangement joins TRBV27 to TRBJ2-5, with D hard to call. Germline assignment: CDR1 MNHEY and CDR2 SMNVEV (reference sequence). This CDR3 is 13 amino acids long. Deletions cut 4 bases from V and 10 bases from J, with 16 bases between. This CDR3 is CASSSPPHEVQYF. CDR3 in DNA: TGTGCCAGCAGTTCGCCACCCCACGAGGTCCAGTACTTC.

This clone showed up just a few times. CDR3 bases: TGTGCCAGATCATCTGGGGCCAACGTCCTGACTTTC. It encodes CARSSGANVLTF. The chain has TRBV7-2 and TRBJ2-6; D is ambiguous. V lost 9 bases, J lost 1 base, and 4 bases lay in between. Germline CDR1 and CDR2: SGHTA and FQGNSA. The CDR3 contains 12 residues.

The chain joins TRBV30 to TRBJ1-2; unclear D gene. The CDR3 loop spans 14 amino acids. V was clipped by 0 bases and J by 2 bases, with 10 bases between them. Germline V CDR1 and CDR2: GTSNPN, SVGIG (reference sequence). The CDR3 DNA is TGTGCCTGGAGTGTACACAGATCCAACTATGGCTACACCTTC. Its translation: CAWSVHRSNYGYTF.

The gene calls are TRBV29-1 and TRBJ2-7, with D possibly TRBD2 on 5 matching bases. The germline V and J ends were trimmed by 3 bases and 3 bases, with 9 bases remaining between them. CDR3 length equals 12 residues. The germline CDR1 and CDR2 sequences are SQVTM and ANQGSEA. This CDR3 reads CSVEGESYEQYF. The CDR3 bases are TGCAGCGTTGAGGGAGAGAGCTACGAGCAGTACTTC.

Points on this clone: The sample contains more than one DNA sequence encoding this CDR3. This rearrangement joins TRBV18 to TRBJ2-7, with 7 bases aligning to TRBD1. The V gene's germline CDR1 is KGHSH and CDR2 LQKENI. The V segment lost 1 base and the J segment 3 bases; nucleotides outside the gene matches: 3. The CDR3 consists of 14 residues. The CDR3 DNA follows: TGTGCCAGCTCACCACGCCAGGGGGTCTACGAGCAGTACTTC. It specifies CASSPRQGVYEQYF.